This record covers a single T cell receptor beta chain. The sample belongs to a study of blood T cell repertoires in COVID-19. The CDR3 length is 13 residues. Between the trimmed V and J ends, which lost 6 bases and 0 bases, there was a span of 6 bases. Germline V gene sequence: CDR1 WSHSY, CDR2 SAAADI. Original methodology: By means of reference gene primer amplification, nucleated cell counts were estimated. Clones were read by immunoSEQ multiplex PCR, and TCRdb kept only the in-frame ones, dropping some. Clone size and the V and J calls come from that table; the DNA yielded D and trimming. Among tens of thousands of clones listed, more than 70% were seen once.

The sequence was collected from an elderly woman in a cohort sampled during active or convalescent COVID-19. Material for sequencing was peripheral blood. The genes are TRBV10-2 and TRBJ1-3; D uncertain. The chain's CDR3 is CASSSVSGNTIYF. For the CDR3, the DNA is TGCGCCAGCAGCAGTGTCTCTGGAAACACCATATATTTT.